Each of the 10 T cell receptor beta chains below was sequenced from the same sample in a study of glioma-infiltrating T cells after dendritic cell vaccination (dated by TCRdb to the mid-2010s). This sample's time point label indicates: after dendritic cell vaccination, including at tumor progression/relapse. The library was prepared using the immunoSEQ multiplex PCR assay. The clones in this table, taken by TCRdb from immuneACCESS, are in-frame only. Not every clone is retained; where verified, under half of the shortfall comes from an unresolved V gene, and the cause of the rest is unknown. This sample is represented by about 91,000 clones; roughly four fifths of them were singletons. The ten most abundant clones make up 2.1% of the sample. This specimen was blood, taken after dendritic cell vaccination. The receptor source for this set is a human donor with glioblastoma.

This clone was seen just once. The chain couples TRBV10-2 to TRBJ2-1; no clear D gene. The CDR3 runs to 14 residues. Trimming took 5 bases from V and 9 from J, leaving 17 bases between them. Germline CDR1 WSHSY, CDR2 SAAADI. CDR3 nucleotide sequence: TGCGCCAGCAGTCAAAGTAGCCTAGTCAGTGAGCAGTTCTTC. Protein product: CASSQSSLVSEQFF.

This clone was found once. The CDR3 here is CASSPQDRSFYEQYV. In DNA, the CDR3 is TGTGCCAGCAGCCCCCAGGACAGGTCATTTTACGAGCAGTACGTC. The rearrangement joins TRBV5-6 to TRBJ2-7; the match to TRBD1 covers 7 bases. Germline V gene sequence: CDR1 SGHDT, CDR2 YYEEEE. Unmatched junction bases numbered 11, after V lost 4 bases and J lost 4 bases. The CDR3 is 15 amino acids.

CDR3 DNA sequence: TGCGCCAGCAAACGACAGGGATTGAACACCGGGGAGCTGTTTTTT. Translating it yields CASKRQGLNTGELFF. The gene calls are TRBV5-1 and TRBJ2-2; 7 nucleotides line up with TRBD1. CDR3 length equals 15 residues. Germline CDR1 and CDR2: SGHRS and YFSETQ. After removal of 6 bases from V and 1 base from J, the junction contained 6 bases not matched to a gene. Looking up the rest from reference TRBV5-1 and TRBJ2-2 gives the full variable domain: KAGVTQTPRYLIKTRGQQVTLSCSPISGHRSVSWYQQTPGQGLQFLFEYFSETQRNKGNFPGRFSGRQFSNSRSEMNVSTLELGDSALYLCASKRQGLNTGELFFGEGSRLTVL.

This clone occurred a few times. V usage is TRBV19 and J usage is TRBJ2-2, with no clear D. Germline CDR1 reads LNHDA; CDR2 reads SQIVND (reference sequence). This CDR3 contains 13 residues. V lost 7 bases and J lost 3, with 9 bases in between. CDR3 sequence (DNA): TGTGCCAGTACCCCCAGTCACACCGGGGAGCTGTTTTTT. The encoded protein is CASTPSHTGELFF.

V usage is TRBV19 and J usage is TRBJ2-5; 15 positions match TRBD2. CDR1 is LNHDA, CDR2 SQIVND, per germline (reference sequence). The CDR3 totals 16 residues. With V trimmed by 9 bases and J by 4 bases, 9 bases remained unmatched. The CDR3 bases are TGTGCCAGCACAAGGACTAGCGGGAGGGATCGAGAGACCCAGTACTTC. It specifies CASTRTSGRDRETQYF.

The chain has TRBV6-1 and TRBJ2-7; TRBD1 matches at 7 bases. CDR1 MNHNS and CDR2 SASEGT come from the germline V gene. V shed 6 bases and J 3 bases; nucleotides not matched to a gene: 5. The CDR3 has 13 amino acids. CDR3 DNA sequence: TGTGCCAGCAGGACGACAGGGTTCTACGAGCAGTACTTC. This sequence encodes CASRTTGFYEQYF.

The chain recombines TRBV5-1 with TRBJ2-2; 12 positions match TRBD2. CDR3 size: 16 residues. Germline V gives CDR1 SGHRS, CDR2 YFSETQ. The V and J ends lost 0 bases and 6 bases, in that order; junction bases with no gene match: 3. The CDR3 bases are TGCGCCAGCAGCTTGGTTCTAGCGGGAGGGCCCGGGGAGCTGTTTTTT. Amino acids: CASSLVLAGGPGELFF. Together with reference TRBV5-1 and TRBJ2-2, the CDR3 gives the full variable domain: KAGVTQTPRYLIKTRGQQVTLSCSPISGHRSVSWYQQTPGQGLQFLFEYFSETQRNKGNFPGRFSGRQFSNSRSEMNVSTLELGDSALYLCASSLVLAGGPGELFFGEGSRLTVL.

This chain uses TRBV18 with TRBJ1-1, with 8 bases that match TRBD1. Germline loops: CDR1 KGHSH, CDR2 LQKENI. The CDR3 loop spans 16 amino acids. Trimming cost V 2 bases and J 4 bases; bases outside gene matches: 9. The CDR3 coding sequence is TGTGCCAGCTCACCAAGACTCACAACAGGGGGCACTGAAGCTTTCTTT. Translated: CASSPRLTTGGTEAFF.

V usage is TRBV29-1 and J usage is TRBJ1-1; TRBD1 aligns across 7 bases. CDR1 is SQVTM, CDR2 ANQGSEA, per germline. The CDR3 has 13 residues. The V segment lost 6 bases and the J segment 1 base; nucleotides outside the gene matches: 5. CDR3 region: CSVDRLGNTEAFF. In DNA form, the CDR3 reads TGCAGCGTGGACAGGTTGGGGAACACTGAAGCTTTCTTT.

This rearrangement joins TRBV2 to TRBJ1-4; D is ambiguous. Germline V CDR1 and CDR2: SNHLY, FYNNEI. Trimming shortened V by 6 bases and J by 4 bases, and 12 bases separated the two germline ends. This CDR3 has 14 residues. The CDR3, as DNA: TGTGCCAGCAGCACGGAGAGAAGTAATGAAAAACTGTTTTTT. Amino acid sequence: CASSTERSNEKLFF.